Listed below are T cell receptor beta chains from one sample, sequenced in a study of Ad26.COV2.S vaccination and SARS-CoV-2 variants. Sequenced by immunoSEQ multiplex PCR; TCRdb stores in-frame clones only, minus some. The data contain about 480,000 clones, roughly 85% of them singletons. Sequencing was performed on peripheral blood, taken in a trial of Ad26.COV2.S vaccine versus placebo. The receptors stem from a person between 18 and 65 years old who received the Ad26.COV2.S COVID-19 vaccine or a placebo. Each CDR3 is given with its conserved first and last residue. D genes are given only for firm matches. Where a row states a size, it is once, few, many or the class of an expanded clone; other rows omit it.

>NA|TRBD1|TRBV7-9|TRBJ2-1
CASSLATRGRDNEQFF
TGTGCCAGCAGCTTAGCAACCAGGGGGCGAGACAATGAGCAGTTCTTC
>NA|NA|TRBV27|TRBJ2-7
CASTLGQGNYEQYF
TGTGCCAGCACATTGGGTCAGGGGAATTACGAGCAGTACTTC
>NA|NA|TRBV12-3/TRBV12-4|TRBJ2-7
CASSLGGSAEQYF
TGTGCCAGCAGTTTAGGAGGGTCGGCCGAGCAGTACTTC
>NA|NA|TRBV6-5|TRBJ2-2
CASSADPNGELFF
TGTGCCAGCAGCGCCGATCCGAACGGGGAGCTGTTTTTT
>NA|NA|TRBV7-8|TRBJ2-7
CASSFSSRAYEQYF
TGTGCCAGCAGCTTTAGCTCGCGGGCCTACGAGCAGTACTTC
>few|TRBD1|TRBV28|TRBJ1-2
CASSPGQKNYGYTF
TGTGCCAGCAGTCCGGGACAGAAAAACTATGGCTACACCTTC
>NA|TRBD2|TRBV3-1/TRBV3-2|TRBJ2-7
CASSQEWASGREQYF
TGTGCCAGCAGCCAAGAATGGGCTAGCGGGAGGGAGCAGTACTTC
>NA|TRBD1|TRBV15|TRBJ1-3
CATSTPGDSSSGNTIYF
TGTGCCACCAGCACACCCGGGGACAGTTCTTCTGGAAACACCATATATTTT
>NA|NA|TRBV4-1|TRBJ1-2
CASSQAVGPSGYGYTF
TGCGCCAGCAGCCAAGCGGTCGGGCCGAGCGGCTATGGCTACACCTTC
>NA|NA|TRBV23-1|TRBJ2-1
CASSQSRLDSYNEQFF
TGCGCCAGCAGTCAATCGCGACTAGACTCCTACAATGAGCAGTTCTTC
>NA|TRBD1|TRBV9|TRBJ2-7
CASSVGDRVIYEQYF
TGTGCCAGCAGCGTAGGGGACAGGGTAATCTACGAGCAGTACTTC
>NA|NA|TRBV9|TRBJ2-1
CASSVRDEQFF
TGTGCCAGCAGCGTAAGGGATGAGCAGTTCTTC
>NA|NA|TRBV7-6|TRBJ2-3
CASSDLRMVRADTQYF
TGTGCCAGCAGTGACCTGCGGATGGTGCGGGCAGATACGCAGTATTTT
>NA|NA|TRBV24-1|TRBJ2-3
CATSTRTDTQYF
TGTGCCACCAGCACGAGGACAGATACGCAGTATTTT
>NA|NA|TRBV3-1/TRBV3-2|TRBJ1-2
CASSQAPPGLSYGYTF
TGTGCCAGCAGCCAAGCCCCCCCGGGATTGAGCTATGGCTACACCTTC
>NA|TRBD1|TRBV9|TRBJ2-3
CASSVVGQGGDTQYF
TGTGCCAGCAGCGTAGTCGGACAGGGCGGAGATACGCAGTATTTT
>NA|NA|TRBV7-8|TRBJ2-3
CASSLTDTQYF
TGTGCCAGCAGCTTGACAGATACGCAGTATTTT
>NA|TRBD2|TRBV6-1|TRBJ2-1
CASSETSGNSYNEQFF
TGTGCCAGCAGTGAAACTAGCGGGAATTCCTACAATGAGCAGTTCTTC
>NA|TRBD1|TRBV7-9|TRBJ2-1
CASSLHGDRDFLF
TGTGCCAGCAGCTTACACGGGGACAGGGATTTTCTCTTC
>NA|NA|TRBV19|TRBJ1-3
CATRDSGNTIYF
TGTGCCACCAGGGATTCTGGAAACACCATATATTTT
>NA|TRBD1|TRBV7-2|TRBJ1-2
CASSPGQGDYGYTF
TGTGCCAGCAGCCCCGGACAGGGTGACTATGGCTACACCTTC
>once|NA|TRBV5-1|TRBJ2-3
CASSLPTDTQYF
TGCGCCAGCAGCTTGCCCACAGATACGCAGTATTTT
>NA|TRBD2|TRBV30|TRBJ2-2
CAWSVTGLAANTGELFF
TGTGCCTGGAGTGTCACGGGACTAGCGGCGAACACCGGGGAGCTGTTTTTT
>NA|NA|TRBV7-3|TRBJ2-2
CASSFSGNTGELFF
TGTGCCAGCAGCTTTTCCGGTAACACCGGGGAGCTGTTTTTT
>NA|TRBD1|TRBV3-1/TRBV3-2|TRBJ1-4
CASSTTGTGFEKLFF
TGTGCCAGCAGCACGACCGGGACAGGTTTTGAAAAACTGTTTTTT
>NA|TRBD2|TRBV23-1|TRBJ2-3
CASSRDSSGRTDTQYF
TGCGCCAGCAGTCGGGACAGTAGCGGGAGAACAGATACGCAGTATTTT
>few|TRBD2|TRBV4-2|TRBJ2-1
CASSQNVAGTYNEQFF
TGTGCCAGCAGCCAAAATGTAGCGGGGACCTACAATGAGCAGTTCTTC
>NA|NA|TRBV29-1|TRBJ1-2
CSVEVGDGYTF
TGCAGCGTTGAAGTGGGGGATGGCTACACCTTC